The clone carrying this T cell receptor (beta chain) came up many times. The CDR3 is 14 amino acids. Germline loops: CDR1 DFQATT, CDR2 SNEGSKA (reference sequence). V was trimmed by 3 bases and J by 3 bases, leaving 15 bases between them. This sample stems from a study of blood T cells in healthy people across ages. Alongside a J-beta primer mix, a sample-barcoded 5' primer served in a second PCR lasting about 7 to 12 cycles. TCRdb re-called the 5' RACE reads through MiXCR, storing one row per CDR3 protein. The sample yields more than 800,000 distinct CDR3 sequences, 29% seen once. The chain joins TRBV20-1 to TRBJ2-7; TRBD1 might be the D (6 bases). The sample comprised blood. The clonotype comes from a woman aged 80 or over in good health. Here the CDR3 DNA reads TGCAGTGCTAGTACGATTGGACAGAGCTACGAGCAGTACTTC. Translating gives CSASTIGQSYEQYF.